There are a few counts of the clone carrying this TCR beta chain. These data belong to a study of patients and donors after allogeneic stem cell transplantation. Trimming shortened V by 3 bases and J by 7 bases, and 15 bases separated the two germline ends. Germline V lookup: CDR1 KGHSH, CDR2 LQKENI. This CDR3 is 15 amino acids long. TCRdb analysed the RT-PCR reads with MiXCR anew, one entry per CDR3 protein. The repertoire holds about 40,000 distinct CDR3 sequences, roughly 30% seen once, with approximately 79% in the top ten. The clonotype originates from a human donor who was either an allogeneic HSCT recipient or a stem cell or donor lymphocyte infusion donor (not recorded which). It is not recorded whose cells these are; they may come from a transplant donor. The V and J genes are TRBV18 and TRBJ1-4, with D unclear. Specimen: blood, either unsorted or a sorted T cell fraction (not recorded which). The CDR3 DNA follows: TGTGCCAGCTCACCCTCCTCGGACCGGTCTGAAAAACTGTTTTTT. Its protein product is CASSPSSDRSEKLFF.